This record concerns one T cell receptor beta chain sequence. Its antigen is not identified. This record belongs to a study of OX40 agonist ivuxolimab in advanced cancers. As for the study in general: At doses from 0.01 to 10 mg/kg, patients were given intravenous ivuxolimab every 2 weeks. Study-wide points: Among the lowest peripheral clonal expansion occurred in 0.1-3.0 mg/kg partial responders.

The data were produced by immunoSEQ multiplex PCR, yet TCRdb's version contains in-frame clones alone and is incomplete. Of around 39,000 clones listed, around 82% are singletons. The receptor comes from an adult with an advanced solid tumor such as melanoma, head and neck, liver or kidney cancer. The sample consisted of CD4+ or CD8+ T cells sorted from blood, taken in a trial of the OX40 agonist ivuxolimab.

The CDR3 DNA reads as TGCAGCGCCCGAACCGGGAGCCTCACTGAAGCTTTCTTT. Translation gives CSARTGSLTEAFF. This chain joins TRBV29-1 and TRBJ1-1, with D hard to call. CDR1 is SQVTM, CDR2 ANQGSEA, per germline. V was clipped by 7 bases and J by 4 bases, with 16 bases between them. CDR3 length: 13 amino acids.